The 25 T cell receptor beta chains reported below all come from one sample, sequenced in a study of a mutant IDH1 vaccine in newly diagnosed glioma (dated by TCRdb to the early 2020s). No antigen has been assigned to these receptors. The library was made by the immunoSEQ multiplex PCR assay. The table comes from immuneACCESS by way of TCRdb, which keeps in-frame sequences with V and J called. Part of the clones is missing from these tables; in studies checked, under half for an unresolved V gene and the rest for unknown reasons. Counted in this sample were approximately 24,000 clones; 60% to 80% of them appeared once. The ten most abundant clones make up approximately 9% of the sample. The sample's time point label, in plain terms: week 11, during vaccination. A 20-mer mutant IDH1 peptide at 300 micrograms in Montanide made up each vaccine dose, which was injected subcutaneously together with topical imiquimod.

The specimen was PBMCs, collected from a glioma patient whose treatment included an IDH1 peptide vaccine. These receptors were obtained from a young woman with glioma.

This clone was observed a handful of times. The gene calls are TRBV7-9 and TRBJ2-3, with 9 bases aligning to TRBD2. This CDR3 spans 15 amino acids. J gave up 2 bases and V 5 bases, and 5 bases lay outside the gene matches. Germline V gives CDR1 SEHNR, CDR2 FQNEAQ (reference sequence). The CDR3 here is CASSLGTSYTDTQYF. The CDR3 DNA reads TGTGCCAGCAGCCTGGGGACTAGCTACACAGATACGCAGTATTTT. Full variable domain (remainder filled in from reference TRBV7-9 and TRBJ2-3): DTGVSQNPRHKITKRGQNVTFRCDPISEHNRLYWYRQTLGQGPEFLTYFQNEAQLEKSRLLSDRFSAERPKGSFSTLEIQRTEQGDSAMYLCASSLGTSYTDTQYFGPGTRLTVL.

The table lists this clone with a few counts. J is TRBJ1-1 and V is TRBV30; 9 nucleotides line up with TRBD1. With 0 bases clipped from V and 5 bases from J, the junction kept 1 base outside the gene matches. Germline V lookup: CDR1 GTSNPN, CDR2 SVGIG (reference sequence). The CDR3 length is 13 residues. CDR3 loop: CAWSVTGGTEAFF. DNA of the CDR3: TGTGCCTGGAGTGTGACAGGGGGGACTGAAGCTTTCTTT. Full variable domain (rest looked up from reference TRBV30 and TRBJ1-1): SQTIHQWPATLVQPVGSPLSLECTVEGTSNPNLYWYRQAAGRGLQLLFYSVGIGQISSEVPQNLSASRPQDRQFILSSKKLLLSDSGFYLCAWSVTGGTEAFFGQGTRLTVV.

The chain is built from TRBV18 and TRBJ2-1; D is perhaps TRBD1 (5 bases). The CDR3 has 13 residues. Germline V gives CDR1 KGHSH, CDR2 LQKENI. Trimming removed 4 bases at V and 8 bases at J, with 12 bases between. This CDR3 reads CASSQTQVHEQFF. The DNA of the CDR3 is TGTGCCAGCTCACAAACACAGGTCCATGAGCAGTTCTTC.

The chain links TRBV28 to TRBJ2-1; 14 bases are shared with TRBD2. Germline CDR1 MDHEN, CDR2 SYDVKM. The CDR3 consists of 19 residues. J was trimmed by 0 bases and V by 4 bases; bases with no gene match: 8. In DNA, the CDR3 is TGTGCCAGCAGTTCGGGACTAGCGGGAGCTATTAGCTCCTACAATGAGCAGTTCTTC. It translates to CASSSGLAGAISSYNEQFF. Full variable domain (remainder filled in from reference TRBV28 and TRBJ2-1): DVKVTQSSRYLVKRTGEKVFLECVQDMDHENMFWYRQDPGLGLRLIYFSYDVKMKEKGDIPEGYSVSREKKERFSLILESASTNQTSMYLCASSSGLAGAISSYNEQFFGPGTRLTVL.

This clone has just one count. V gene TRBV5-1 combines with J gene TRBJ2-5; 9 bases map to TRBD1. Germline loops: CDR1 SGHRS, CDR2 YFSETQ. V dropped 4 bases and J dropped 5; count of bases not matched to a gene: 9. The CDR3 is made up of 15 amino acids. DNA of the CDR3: TGCGCCAGCAGCAGAGCACAGGGGGCGAGGGAGACCCAGTACTTC. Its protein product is CASSRAQGARETQYF.

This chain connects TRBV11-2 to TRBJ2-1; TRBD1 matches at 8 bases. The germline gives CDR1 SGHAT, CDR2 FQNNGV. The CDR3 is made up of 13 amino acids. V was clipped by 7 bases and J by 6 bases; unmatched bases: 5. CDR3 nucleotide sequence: TGTGCCAGCACAGGGACAGGCATCAATGAGCAGTTCTTC. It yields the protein CASTGTGINEQFF.

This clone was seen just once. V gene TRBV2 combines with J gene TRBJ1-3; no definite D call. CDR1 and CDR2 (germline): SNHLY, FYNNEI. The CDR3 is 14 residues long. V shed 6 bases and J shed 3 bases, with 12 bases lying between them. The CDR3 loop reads CASRADLGGNTIYF. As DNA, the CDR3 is TGTGCCAGCAGGGCGGACCTGGGTGGAAACACCATATATTTT.

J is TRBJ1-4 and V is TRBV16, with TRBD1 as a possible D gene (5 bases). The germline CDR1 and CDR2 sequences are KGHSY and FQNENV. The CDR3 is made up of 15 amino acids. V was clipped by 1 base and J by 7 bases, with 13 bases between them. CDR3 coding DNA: TGTGCCAGCAGCCAATATGGCCAGGGCGGTGAAAAACTGTTTTTT. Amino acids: CASSQYGQGGEKLFF.

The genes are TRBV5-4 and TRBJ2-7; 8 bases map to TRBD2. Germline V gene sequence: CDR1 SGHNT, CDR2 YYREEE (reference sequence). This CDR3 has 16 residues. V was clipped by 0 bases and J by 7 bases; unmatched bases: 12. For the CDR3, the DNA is TGTGCCAGCAGCTTGGCGGGGGGGGTTCCTTTGGGAGAGCAGTACTTC. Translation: CASSLAGGVPLGEQYF.

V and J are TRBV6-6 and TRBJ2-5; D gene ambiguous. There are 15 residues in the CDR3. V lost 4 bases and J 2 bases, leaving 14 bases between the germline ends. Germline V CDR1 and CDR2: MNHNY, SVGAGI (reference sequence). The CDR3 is CASSFTNNPQETQYF. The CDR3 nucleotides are TGTGCCAGCAGTTTCACCAACAACCCACAAGAGACCCAGTACTTC.

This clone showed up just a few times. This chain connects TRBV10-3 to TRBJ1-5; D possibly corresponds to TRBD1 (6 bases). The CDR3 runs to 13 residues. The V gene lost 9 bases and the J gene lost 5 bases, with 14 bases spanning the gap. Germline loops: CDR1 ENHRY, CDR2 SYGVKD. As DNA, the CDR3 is TGTGCCATTAAACAGGGATCGGATCAGCCCCAGCATTTT. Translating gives CAIKQGSDQPQHF.

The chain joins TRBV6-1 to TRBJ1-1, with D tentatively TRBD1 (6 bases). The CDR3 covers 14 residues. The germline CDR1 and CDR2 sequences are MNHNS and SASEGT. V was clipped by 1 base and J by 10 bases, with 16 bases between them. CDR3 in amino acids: CASSEVTGRIGAFF. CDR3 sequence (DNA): TGTGCCAGCAGTGAAGTCACAGGGAGAATCGGAGCTTTCTTT.

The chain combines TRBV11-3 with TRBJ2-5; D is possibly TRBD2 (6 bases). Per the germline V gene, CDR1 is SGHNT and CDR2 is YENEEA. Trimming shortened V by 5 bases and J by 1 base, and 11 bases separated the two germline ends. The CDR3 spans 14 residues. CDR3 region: CASSAEGLQETQYF. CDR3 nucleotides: TGTGCCAGCAGCGCAGAGGGACTCCAAGAGACCCAGTACTTC.

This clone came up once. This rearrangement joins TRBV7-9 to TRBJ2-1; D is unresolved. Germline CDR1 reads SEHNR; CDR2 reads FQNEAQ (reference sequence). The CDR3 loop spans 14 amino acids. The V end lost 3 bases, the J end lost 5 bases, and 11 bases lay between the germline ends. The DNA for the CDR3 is TGTGCCAGCAGCTTCCAAGGCGCTAACAATGAGCAGTTCTTC. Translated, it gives CASSFQGANNEQFF.

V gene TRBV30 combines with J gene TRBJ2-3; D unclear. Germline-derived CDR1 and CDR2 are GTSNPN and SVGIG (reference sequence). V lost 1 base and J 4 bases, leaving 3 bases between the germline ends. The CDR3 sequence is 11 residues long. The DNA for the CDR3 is TGTGCCTGGAGTGGGCCAGATACGCAGTATTTT. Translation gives CAWSGPDTQYF.

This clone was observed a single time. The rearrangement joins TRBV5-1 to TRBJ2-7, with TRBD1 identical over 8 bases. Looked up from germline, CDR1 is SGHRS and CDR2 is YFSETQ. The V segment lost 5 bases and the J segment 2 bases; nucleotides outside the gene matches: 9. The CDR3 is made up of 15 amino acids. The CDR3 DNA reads TGCGCCAGCAGACCTTGGACAGGGCCAACCTACGAGCAGTACTTC. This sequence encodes CASRPWTGPTYEQYF.

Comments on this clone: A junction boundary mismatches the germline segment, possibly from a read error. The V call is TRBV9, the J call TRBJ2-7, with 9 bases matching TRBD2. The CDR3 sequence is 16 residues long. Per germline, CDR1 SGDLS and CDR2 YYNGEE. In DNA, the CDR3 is TGTGCCAGCAGACCCGATAGCGGGGGCCATGCCTACAAGCAGTACTTC. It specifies CASRPDSGGHAYKQYF.

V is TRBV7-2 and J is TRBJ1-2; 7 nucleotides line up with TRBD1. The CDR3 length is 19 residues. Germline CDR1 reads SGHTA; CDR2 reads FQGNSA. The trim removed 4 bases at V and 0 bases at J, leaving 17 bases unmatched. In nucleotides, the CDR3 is TGTGCCAGCAGCTCCAGGGGGGGGGCGCGAGACGTGTCTAACTATGGCTACACCTTC. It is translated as CASSSRGGARDVSNYGYTF.

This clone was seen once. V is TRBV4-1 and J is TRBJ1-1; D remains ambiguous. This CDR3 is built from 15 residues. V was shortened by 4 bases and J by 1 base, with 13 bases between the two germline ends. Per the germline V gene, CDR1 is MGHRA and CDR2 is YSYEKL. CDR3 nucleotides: TGCGCCAGCAGCCCGCGCGATACCTGGAACACTGAAGCTTTCTTT. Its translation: CASSPRDTWNTEAFF.

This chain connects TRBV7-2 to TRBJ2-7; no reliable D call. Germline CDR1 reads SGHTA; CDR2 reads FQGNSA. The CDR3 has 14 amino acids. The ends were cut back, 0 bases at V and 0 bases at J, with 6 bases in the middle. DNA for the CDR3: TGTGCCAGCAGCTTAGCCGGCAGCTCCTACGAGCAGTACTTC. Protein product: CASSLAGSSYEQYF.

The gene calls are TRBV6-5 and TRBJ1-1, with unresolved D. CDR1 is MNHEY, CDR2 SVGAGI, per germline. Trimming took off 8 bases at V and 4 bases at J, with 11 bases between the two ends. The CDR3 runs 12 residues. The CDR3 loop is CASYRGFTEAFF. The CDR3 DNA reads TGTGCCAGCTATCGGGGATTCACTGAAGCTTTCTTT.

In DNA, the CDR3 is TGTGCCAGCAGCTTGGAAGGCGGAAACTATGGCTACACCTTC. Translating it yields CASSLEGGNYGYTF. The chain combines TRBV5-4 with TRBJ1-2, with unresolved D. Trimming pared 0 bases from V and 2 bases from J, leaving 8 bases between. Looked up from germline, CDR1 is SGHNT and CDR2 is YYREEE (reference sequence). There are 14 residues in the CDR3. The full variable domain, in which reference TRBV5-4 and TRBJ1-2 provide the parts outside the CDR3, is ETGVTQSPTHLIKTRGQQVTLRCSSQSGHNTVSWYQQALGQGPQFIFQYYREEENGRGNFPPRFSGLQFPNYSSELNVNALELDDSALYLCASSLEGGNYGYTFGSGTRLTVV.

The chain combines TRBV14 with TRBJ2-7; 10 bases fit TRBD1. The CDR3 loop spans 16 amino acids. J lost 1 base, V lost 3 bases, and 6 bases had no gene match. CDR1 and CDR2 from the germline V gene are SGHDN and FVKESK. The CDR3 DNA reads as TGTGCCAGCAGCCACCTTGACAGGGGGCAGTCCTACGAGCAGTACTTC. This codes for CASSHLDRGQSYEQYF.

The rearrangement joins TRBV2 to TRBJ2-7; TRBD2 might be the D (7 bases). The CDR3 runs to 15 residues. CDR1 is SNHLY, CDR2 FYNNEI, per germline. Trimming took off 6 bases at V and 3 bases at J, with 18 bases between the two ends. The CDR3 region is CASSIGGGPYYEQYF. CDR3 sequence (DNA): TGTGCCAGCAGCATAGGGGGGGGCCCCTACTACGAGCAGTACTTC.

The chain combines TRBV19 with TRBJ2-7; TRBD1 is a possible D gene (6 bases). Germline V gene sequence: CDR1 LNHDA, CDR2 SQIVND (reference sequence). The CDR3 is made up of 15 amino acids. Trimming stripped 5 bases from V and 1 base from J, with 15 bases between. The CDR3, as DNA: TGTGCCAGTAGTGAGGTCGTCGGACAGTCCTACGAGCAGTACTTC. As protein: CASSEVVGQSYEQYF.